The present T cell receptor (beta chain) was sequenced within a study of regulatory T cells in long-lasting Graves disease. Germline CDR1 SGHRS, CDR2 YFSETQ. The CDR3 is 17 residues long. Arm-PCR with iRepertoire HTBI primers amplified the CDR3 regions for these TCR beta libraries. In TCRdb, the multiplex PCR reads were re-called with MiXCR into one record per CDR3 protein. The sample yields hundreds of thousands of distinct CDR3 sequences, about 16% seen once. Sample time point: newly diagnosed GD, antithyroid drugs for less than 3 months. The TCR library used RNA extracted from PBMCs. Each patient gave 7.5 to 9 milliliters of EDTA-anticoagulated peripheral blood. Remarks on this clonotype: This may be a read error, as it is one base from a much larger clone.

This chain joins TRBV5-1 and TRBJ1-1, with 10 bases identical to TRBD1. This material consisted of peripheral blood mononuclear cells (PBMCs), taken at new diagnosis, from a patient treated with antithyroid drugs. This receptor was identified in a female donor with Graves disease. CDR3 protein: CASSLDGTGDVGTEALF. The CDR3 DNA follows: TGCGCCAGCAGCTTGGACGGGACAGGGGACGTTGGCACTGAAGCTCTCTTT.